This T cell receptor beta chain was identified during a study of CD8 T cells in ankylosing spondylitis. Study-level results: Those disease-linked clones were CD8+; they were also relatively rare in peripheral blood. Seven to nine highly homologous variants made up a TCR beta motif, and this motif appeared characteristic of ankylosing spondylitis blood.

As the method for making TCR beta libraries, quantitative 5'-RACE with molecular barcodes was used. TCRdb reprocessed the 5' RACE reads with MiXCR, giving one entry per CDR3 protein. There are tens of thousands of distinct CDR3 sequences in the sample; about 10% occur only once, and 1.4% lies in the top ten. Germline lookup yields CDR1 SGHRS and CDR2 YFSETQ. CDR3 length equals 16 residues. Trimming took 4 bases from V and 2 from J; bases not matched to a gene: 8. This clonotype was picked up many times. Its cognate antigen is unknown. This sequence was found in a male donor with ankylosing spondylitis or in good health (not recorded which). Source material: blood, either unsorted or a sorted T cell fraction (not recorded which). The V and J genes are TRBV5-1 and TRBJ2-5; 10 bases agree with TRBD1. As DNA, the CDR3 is TGCGCCAGCAGCCACCGGACAGGGGGTTTACAAGAGACCCAGTACTTC. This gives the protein CASSHRTGGLQETQYF.